This TCR beta chain is drawn from a study of lymphopenia after photon versus proton radiotherapy. Study observations and caveats: Survival link was tested only in deceased patients; proton benefit remains a possibility. Oligoclonal CD8+ Temra expansion after nadir drove photon patients' diversity drop. Relative stability marked proton patients; photon patients lost diversity and naive cells. Post-nadir TCR diversity decline inversely tracked overall survival among those who died.

Sequencing used immunoSEQ multiplex PCR; TCRdb keeps in-frame clones, though not all of them. Of 150,000 to 200,000 clones listed, more than 85% were seen once; the top ten hold approximately 4.8%. Deletions cut 5 bases from V and 3 bases from J, with 13 bases between. This CDR3 has 14 amino acids. The germline V gene has CDR1 SEHNR and CDR2 FQNEAQ (reference sequence). A note on this clone: Its antigen is unidentified.

The V gene is TRBV7-9, the J gene TRBJ1-2; D is unresolved. This sequence originates from a man aged 50-59 years with gastric cancer. Specimen: peripheral blood, collected from a patient treated with photon-based radiotherapy. CDR3 sequence (DNA): TGTGCCAGCAGCCTCGGCCCGGGCGACTATGGCTACACCTTC. Encoded protein: CASSLGPGDYGYTF. Based on the CDR3 plus reference TRBV7-9 and TRBJ1-2, the full variable domain is DTGVSQNPRHKITKRGQNVTFRCDPISEHNRLYWYRQTLGQGPEFLTYFQNEAQLEKSRLLSDRFSAERPKGSFSTLEIQRTEQGDSAMYLCASSLGPGDYGYTFGSGTRLTVV.